This TCR beta chain is drawn from a study of long-term antiretroviral therapy in people with HIV. Study background: Collection dates of the earliest samples fall about a decade before the 2015 immediate-ART recommendation.

General study findings and limits: Pre-ART clonal expansions dominated every time point's repertoire. Blood sampling spanned 2004 to 2017, possibly under older ART regimens.

Run at survey level, the immunoSEQ assay was version v3.0. Using immunoSEQ multiplex PCR, the repertoire was profiled, and TCRdb retains in-frame clones only, with some absent. This table holds 20,000 to 25,000 clones, roughly 84% found once. In germline, CDR1 is LNHDA, CDR2 SQIVND (reference sequence). The V end lost 7 bases, the J end lost 0 bases, and 19 bases lay between the germline ends. The CDR3 extends over 17 amino acids. Note on this clone: The antigen remains undetermined.

The chain combines TRBV19 with TRBJ1-3; weak D call: TRBD1 (5 bases). Material: unsorted PBMCs, obtained at the start of antiretroviral therapy. The origin of this receptor is a man in his forties or fifties with HIV. CDR3 in amino acids: CASTRNGDYFSGNTIYF. As DNA, the CDR3 is TGTGCCAGTACAAGGAATGGGGACTACTTCTCTGGAAACACCATATATTTT.